This paragraph covers one T cell receptor beta chain sequence. Trimming removed 4 bases from V and 8 bases from J; junction bases left unmatched: 3. CDR3 length: 14 residues. Per germline, CDR1 SNHLY and CDR2 FYNNEI. The data were obtained in a study of blood T cell repertoires in COVID-19. Study details: Acute and convalescent COVID-19 samples came from the United States, Italy and Spain.

Participants were aged roughly 18 to 89 years from approximately 25 US areas. Generated by immunoSEQ multiplex PCR, the TCRdb table keeps only in-frame clones and is missing some. Of 290,000 or so clones listed, around 89% are singletons. Sequencing was done on a sample of PBMCs or T cells enriched from blood (not recorded which). The receptor was isolated from a woman younger than 30 with acute COVID-19. The gene calls are TRBV2 and TRBJ1-6, with 9 bases identical to TRBD1. The chain's CDR3 is CASSAQGAHSPLHF. The CDR3 DNA follows: TGTGCCAGCAGTGCACAGGGGGCGCATTCACCCCTCCACTTT. Full variable domain (outside the CDR3, taken from reference TRBV2 and TRBJ1-6): EPEVTQTPSHQVTQMGQEVILRCVPISNHLYFYWYRQILGQKVEFLVSFYNNEISEKSEIFDDQFSVERPDGSNFTLKIRSTKLEDSAMYFCASSAQGAHSPLHFGNGTRLTVT.